In its sample, the clone carrying this TCR beta chain was seen many times. Per germline, CDR1 SGHAT and CDR2 FQNNGV. There are 13 residues in the CDR3. V was clipped by 1 base and J by 6 bases, with 8 bases between them. This specimen belongs to a study of T cells in Graves' hyperthyroidism and ophthalmopathy. Authors of the study amplified TCR beta CDR3 regions from RNA transcripts. A set of HTBI primers served as the primers for a first-round RT-PCR of the TCR CDR3. From the multiplex PCR reads, TCRdb called clonotypes with MiXCR, one entry per CDR3 protein. The sample carries around 600,000 distinct CDR3 sequences, more than 12% recorded once.

Sequencing input: blood. This TCR came from a woman in her forties or fifties with Graves' ophthalmopathy. The chain links TRBV11-2 to TRBJ2-3; D call uncertain. The CDR3 DNA reads TGTGCCAGCAGCTTAGTATATGGGGATACGCAGTATTTT. This translates into CASSLVYGDTQYF.